These T cell receptor beta chains were read from a single sample in a study of follicular helper T cells after annual influenza vaccination. Only in-frame clones appear in the TCRdb table, and some are missing; sequencing was by immunoSEQ multiplex PCR. The sample yields more than 7,500 clones, roughly 85% seen once. The source material was CXCR5+ CD38- circulating T follicular helper cells from blood, sampled on the day of influenza vaccination. The receptors shown here come from an adult who received the influenza vaccine. Each CDR3 is given with its conserved first and last residue. Each record gives: clone size, V gene, J gene, CDR3 length, D gene, CDR3 DNA, CDR3 protein. The D gene is left open where the match is weak. Clone size, where shown, is once, few, many, or a class for clones that have expanded.

NA,TRBV11-1,TRBJ1-6,13,NA,TGTGCCAGCAGCTTGAGACCAAATTCACCCCTCCACTTT,CASSLRPNSPLHF
NA,TRBV4-3,TRBJ2-3,16,TRBD2,TGCGCCAGCAGCCAAGGGGGAGCGGGAGTGGTAGATACGCAGTATTTT,CASSQGGAGVVDTQYF
once,TRBV11-2,TRBJ2-3,15,TRBD1,TGTGCCAGCAGCCCTTGGACAGGGGGCACAGATACGCAGTATTTT,CASSPWTGGTDTQYF
NA,TRBV7-2,TRBJ2-3,14,NA,TGTGCCAGCGTCCGGGGCTCTAGCACAGATACGCAGTATTTT,CASVRGSSTDTQYF
NA,TRBV19,TRBJ1-2,14,TRBD1,TGTGCCAGTATAGGGACAGGCTACTTCTATGGCTACACCTTC,CASIGTGYFYGYTF
NA,TRBV11-2,TRBJ2-5,12,NA,TGTGCCAGCAGCTTAGATCAAGAGACCCAGTACTTC,CASSLDQETQYF
NA,TRBV4-1,TRBJ1-1,15,NA,TGCGCCAGCAGCCAAGATCCATCTGGGGTGACTGAAGCTTTCTTT,CASSQDPSGVTEAFF
NA,TRBV5-1,TRBJ2-4,13,NA,TGCGCCAGCCAGACAGCTGGCGGAAACATTCAGTACTTC,CASQTAGGNIQYF
NA,TRBV6-6,TRBJ1-1,16,NA,TGTGCCAGCAGCCATGGGCGGTGGCAGGGGAACACTGAAGCTTTCTTT,CASSHGRWQGNTEAFF
NA,TRBV18,TRBJ2-7,15,TRBD2,TGTGCCAGCTCCTTTACCTCCCTAGCGGGAAGCGAGCAGTACTTC,CASSFTSLAGSEQYF
NA,TRBV12-5,TRBJ2-5,11,NA,TGTGCTAGTGGTTTTGGGGAGACCCAGTACTTC,CASGFGETQYF
NA,TRBV14,TRBJ1-5,16,TRBD1,TGTGCCAGCAGCTCCGGGACAGGGCATAGCAATCAGCCCCAGCATTTT,CASSSGTGHSNQPQHF
NA,TRBV9,TRBJ1-3,13,NA,TGTGCCAGCAGCCGGACGGCTGGAAACACCATATATTTT,CASSRTAGNTIYF
NA,TRBV7-7,TRBJ2-5,13,NA,TGTGCTAGCAGCTACCTGGCGGGAGAGACCCAGTACTTC,CASSYLAGETQYF
NA,TRBV7-2,TRBJ1-2,17,NA,TGTGCCAGCAGCTTAGGACTCGGGACACCTACTAACTATGGCTACACCTTC,CASSLGLGTPTNYGYTF
NA,TRBV19,TRBJ1-3,13,NA,TGTGCCAGTTACAGGGACTCTGGAAACACCATATATTTT,CASYRDSGNTIYF
NA,TRBV5-1,TRBJ1-2,12,NA,TGCGCCAGCAGCCCAGGAGGAGGGGGCTACACCTTC,CASSPGGGGYTF
NA,TRBV10-3,TRBJ2-1,16,NA,TGTGCCATCAGAGAAGGACAGTCAAGCTCCTACAATGAGCAGTTCTTC,CAIREGQSSSYNEQFF
NA,TRBV7-2,TRBJ2-7,14,NA,TGTGCCAGCAGCCTTGCGGGTGAATCCTACGAGCAGTACTTC,CASSLAGESYEQYF
NA,TRBV28,TRBJ1-1,17,TRBD1,TGTGCCAGCAGTCGAGGACAGGGGGCTGATATGAACACTGAAGCTTTCTTT,CASSRGQGADMNTEAFF
large,TRBV5-1,TRBJ2-1,15,TRBD2,TGCGCCAGCAGCGCTACTAGCGGGAGTTTGGGTGAGCAGTTCTTC,CASSATSGSLGEQFF
NA,TRBV6-5,TRBJ2-3,14,NA,TGTGCCAGCAGTACTCCGACTAGACCAGATACGCAGTATTTT,CASSTPTRPDTQYF
NA,TRBV13,TRBJ2-3,14,TRBD2,TGTGCCAGCAGCTTAGCGGGAGGGACAGATACGCAGTATTTT,CASSLAGGTDTQYF
NA,TRBV18,TRBJ2-7,13,NA,TGTGCCAGCTCATCACAGGAGAACTACGAGCAGTACTTC,CASSSQENYEQYF
NA,TRBV6-5,TRBJ2-2,12,NA,TGTGCCAGCTACCGACTGACCGGGGAGCTGTTTTTT,CASYRLTGELFF
NA,TRBV11-2,TRBJ2-1,18,TRBD1,TGTGCCAGCAGCCCGACAGGGGATCCCCGGGCATCCTACAATGAGCAGTTCTTC,CASSPTGDPRASYNEQFF
NA,TRBV28,TRBJ2-7,14,TRBD1,TGTGCCAGCAGTCTAGGACAGGGGCTCTACGAGCAGTACTTC,CASSLGQGLYEQYF
NA,TRBV18,TRBJ1-1,17,TRBD1,TGTGCCAGCTCACCAACCGGGACAGGGGCCTCGAGAACTGAAGCTTTCTTT,CASSPTGTGASRTEAFF
NA,TRBV5-4,TRBJ2-6,15,NA,TGTGCCAGCAGCTCGAAGGTCTCTGGGGCCAACGTCCTGACTTTC,CASSSKVSGANVLTF
NA,TRBV6-1,TRBJ1-2,12,NA,TGTGCCAGCAGTAATAGCGGCTATGGCTACACCTTC,CASSNSGYGYTF
NA,TRBV7-9,TRBJ2-3,12,NA,TGTGCCAGCAGCTTAGTGGCAGATACGCAGTATTTT,CASSLVADTQYF
NA,TRBV6-1,TRBJ1-1,13,NA,TGTGCCAGCAGTGAATACAGGGACACTGAAGCTTTCTTT,CASSEYRDTEAFF
NA,TRBV28,TRBJ2-1,15,TRBD2,TGTGCCAGCAGTTTCGCGGGAGGGATTGAAAATGAGCAGTTCTTC,CASSFAGGIENEQFF
NA,TRBV5-1,TRBJ2-4,14,NA,TGCGCCAGCAGCTTGGACTTAGCCAAAAACATTCAGTACTTC,CASSLDLAKNIQYF
NA,TRBV13,TRBJ2-1,13,TRBD2,TGTGCCAGCAGCCCACGGGGGGGAAATGAGCAGTTCTTC,CASSPRGGNEQFF
NA,TRBV2,TRBJ2-3,13,NA,TGTGCCAGCAGTGAGCAGGGTATGGATACGCAGTATTTT,CASSEQGMDTQYF
NA,TRBV28,TRBJ2-3,12,NA,TGTGCCAGCAGTTTGGGCGCAGATACGCAGTATTTT,CASSLGADTQYF
NA,TRBV28,TRBJ1-2,14,NA,TGTGCCAGCAGGGGGATGGGGTTGGACTATGGCTACACCTTC,CASRGMGLDYGYTF
NA,TRBV10-1,TRBJ2-7,13,NA,TGCGCCAGCCCAACGAATTGGTCCTACGAGCAGTACTTC,CASPTNWSYEQYF
NA,TRBV27,TRBJ2-7,16,NA,TGTGCCAGCAGCTCCCCTGGTGGCCGGGACACGGTAAAGCAGTACTTC,CASSSPGGRDTVKQYF
NA,TRBV7-2,TRBJ2-1,14,NA,TGTGCCAGCGGTTCCGTAGGGATCGACAATGAGCAGTTCTTC,CASGSVGIDNEQFF
NA,TRBV6-5,TRBJ2-3,13,NA,TGTGCCAGCAGCCCGACCCAGGGTGATACGCAGTATTTT,CASSPTQGDTQYF
NA,TRBV28,TRBJ2-3,15,TRBD2,TGTGCCAGCAGCTTAGCGGGAGGGGAAACAGATACGCAGTATTTT,CASSLAGGETDTQYF
NA,TRBV5-1,TRBJ2-1,16,NA,TGCGCCAGCAGCCCCGGAGAGACAGGCGGCTTGCGTGAGCAGTTCTTC,CASSPGETGGLREQFF
few,TRBV5-5,TRBJ1-5,14,NA,TGTGCCAGCAGCGAGGTCCCTAGCAATCAGCCCCAGCATTTT,CASSEVPSNQPQHF